This TCR beta chain was sequenced during a study of CD8 T cells in ankylosing spondylitis. General observations from the study: Reportedly, matched ankylosing spondylitis synovial fluid was significantly enriched for disease-linked clones. One TCR beta motif, made up of eight highly homologous variants, appeared characteristic of ankylosing spondylitis blood.

TCRdb reprocessed the 5' RACE reads with MiXCR, giving one entry per CDR3 protein. The data show 150,000 to 200,000 distinct CDR3 sequences, about 20% seen once. There are many counts of this clonotype. Its antigen is not identified. This sequence originates from a male donor under 30 with ankylosing spondylitis or in good health (not recorded which). The sample consisted of blood, either unsorted or a sorted T cell fraction (not recorded which).

CDR3 DNA: TGCAGTGCTACAGGGGCGACAGGGGGGTTGGATGAGCAGTTCTTC. Its protein product is CSATGATGGLDEQFF. The chain employs TRBV20-1 and TRBJ2-1, with 9 bases fitting TRBD1. Trimming took 4 bases from V and 8 from J; bases not matched to a gene: 12. Germline values: CDR1 DFQATT, CDR2 SNEGSKA (reference sequence). The CDR3 has 15 amino acids.